The subject of this entry is one T cell receptor (beta chain). This clonotype was detected many times. The antigen it binds to is not known. No base-level quality is on record; no much larger clone is a single base apart. This sample was taken from a study of spatial heterogeneity in lung cancer (dated by TCRdb to about 2019). Background for the entire study: More beta-chain than alpha-chain transcripts were consistently detected, likely reflecting higher beta-chain transcript abundance. In the raw uncorrected reads, each unique combination of TCR and UMI appeared more than ten times on average. In non-small cell lung cancer, the study quantitatively compared TCR alpha and beta repertoires across several tumor regions, matched nontumor lung, and blood. Nonsynonymous mutation counts, determined by whole-exome sequencing of tumor tissue, were related to TCR repertoire features. At surgery, over 200 tumor regions, fewer than 85 matched nontumor lung samples and about 56 PBMC samples were TCR-sequenced for both alpha and beta chains.

Library construction relied on 5' RACE. Data came from a NextSeq 500. To allow correction of PCR and sequencing errors, the TCR library protocol tagged every TCR cDNA molecule with a unique molecular identifier. In the paper's pipeline: TCR identification, UMI-based error correction and CDR3 extraction were all carried out with Decombinator tools. Expanded TCRs were defined as those above a frequency of 2 per 1,000, corresponding to the top 1% of the tumor frequency distribution. Renyi diversity was calculated using the R vegan package after each repertoire was subsampled 100 times to 5,000 TCRs. CDR3 similarity networks were built from amino acid triplet string-kernel similarity, connecting CDR3s with pairwise similarity above 0.82. TCRdb reanalyzed the raw reads on its own, using fastp at Q25 for trimming and MiXCR for clone calling, and kept in-frame beta chains. Each record represents a unique CDR3 protein, reported with the most common genes and DNA among its rows. The V and J calls shown here were made by TCRdb, not taken from the authors' results. This sample has approximately 6,900 distinct CDR3 sequences in its table, and approximately 3.9% of those were observed once. The ten largest clones take up roughly 25% of the sample.

On the study overall, not on this receptor specifically: Additional single-cell paired TCR alpha and beta sequencing was considered necessary to confirm, at a functional level, the hypothesis that regional TCRs recognize regional mutations.

The time point label of this sample denotes: sample taken at primary tumor resection. Without any cell sorting, TCR sequencing was performed on whole RNA extracted either from tumor and nontumor lung tissue or from cryopreserved PBMC samples. The donors were approximately 70 patients from the lung TRACERx cohort who had early-stage, untreated non-small cell lung cancer. Patients were selected for TCR sequencing only if sufficient RNA was available from at least two tumor regions. Before being selected, tumor and adjacent nontumor lung specimens were reviewed by a lung pathologist. This specimen was normal lung tissue next to the tumor, taken at surgery. The TCR sequence derives from a female donor with early-stage non-small cell lung cancer.

The encoded CDR3 is CASTGLAGRVDTQYF. The DNA sequence is given as TGTGCCAGCACTGGACTAGCGGGGCGCGTAGATACGCAGTATTTT. The sequence links TRBV12-3 or TRBV12-4 to TRBJ2-3; 12 of the junction bases match TRBD2. Spanning cysteine to phenylalanine, the CDR3 consists of 15 amino acids. Only the CDR3 portion is preserved as DNA: 45 bases, with reading frame beginning at the first base. From V the trimming removes 7 bases and from J it removes 5 bases, while the gene matches leave 7 bases of the junction unaccounted for.